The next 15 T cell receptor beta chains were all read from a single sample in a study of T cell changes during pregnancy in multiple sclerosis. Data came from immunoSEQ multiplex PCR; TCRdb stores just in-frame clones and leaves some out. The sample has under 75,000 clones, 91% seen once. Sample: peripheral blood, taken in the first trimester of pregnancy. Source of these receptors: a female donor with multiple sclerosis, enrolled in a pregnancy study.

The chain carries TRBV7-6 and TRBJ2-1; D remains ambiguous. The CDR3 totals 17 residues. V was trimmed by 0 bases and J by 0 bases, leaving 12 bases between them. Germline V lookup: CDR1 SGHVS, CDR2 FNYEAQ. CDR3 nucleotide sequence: TGTGCCAGCAGCTTAGCGCCCCTTGAGGACTCCTACAATGAGCAGTTCTTC. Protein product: CASSLAPLEDSYNEQFF.

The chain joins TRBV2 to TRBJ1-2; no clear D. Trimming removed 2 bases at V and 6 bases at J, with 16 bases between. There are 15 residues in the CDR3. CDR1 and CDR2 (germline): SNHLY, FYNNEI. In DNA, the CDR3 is TGTGCCAGCAGTGAAATTGGGTTGGGAGGGCATGGCTACACCTTC. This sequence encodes CASSEIGLGGHGYTF. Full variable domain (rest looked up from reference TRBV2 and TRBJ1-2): EPEVTQTPSHQVTQMGQEVILRCVPISNHLYFYWYRQILGQKVEFLVSFYNNEISEKSEIFDDQFSVERPDGSNFTLKIRSTKLEDSAMYFCASSEIGLGGHGYTFGSGTRLTVV.

The CDR3 DNA reads TGTGCCAGCAGCCGAGGAGGAATCTCTGGAAACACCATATATTTT. Translated: CASSRGGISGNTIYF. This chain links TRBV11-2 with TRBJ1-3; no definite D call. The CDR3 is 15 residues long. Trimming removed 5 bases at V and 0 bases at J, with 11 bases between. Germline loops: CDR1 SGHAT, CDR2 FQNNGV. Full variable domain (remainder filled in from reference TRBV11-2 and TRBJ1-3): EAGVAQSPRYKIIEKRQSVAFWCNPISGHATLYWYQQILGQGPKLLIQFQNNGVVDDSQLPKDRFSAERLKGVDSTLKIQPAKLEDSAVYLCASSRGGISGNTIYFGEGSWLTVV.

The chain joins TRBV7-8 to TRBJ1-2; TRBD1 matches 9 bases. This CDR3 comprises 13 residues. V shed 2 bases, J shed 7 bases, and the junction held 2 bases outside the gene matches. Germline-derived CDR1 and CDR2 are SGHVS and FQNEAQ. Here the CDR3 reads CASSLTGGLGYTF. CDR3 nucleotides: TGTGCCAGCAGCTTAACAGGGGGCCTTGGCTACACCTTC.

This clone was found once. The CDR3 protein is CASGRGLAGRGETQYF. For the CDR3, the DNA is TGTGCCAGCGGACGGGGACTAGCGGGAAGGGGAGAGACCCAGTACTTC. The rearrangement links TRBV28 to TRBJ2-5; 13 nucleotides line up with TRBD2. J lost 4 bases, V lost 8 bases, and 10 bases had no gene match. The CDR3 is made up of 16 amino acids. The V gene's germline CDR1 is MDHEN and CDR2 SYDVKM.

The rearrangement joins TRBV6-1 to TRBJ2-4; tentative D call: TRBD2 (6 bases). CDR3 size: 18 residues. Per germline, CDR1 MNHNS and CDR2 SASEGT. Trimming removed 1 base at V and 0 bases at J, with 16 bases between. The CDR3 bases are TGTGCCAGCAGTGAAGGGTGGTGGCGGGAAACAGCCAAAAACATTCAGTACTTC. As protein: CASSEGWWRETAKNIQYF.

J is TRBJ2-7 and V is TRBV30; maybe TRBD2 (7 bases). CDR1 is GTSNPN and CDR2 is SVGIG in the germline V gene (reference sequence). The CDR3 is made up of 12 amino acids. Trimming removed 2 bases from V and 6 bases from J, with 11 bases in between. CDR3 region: CAWSWGGGEQYF. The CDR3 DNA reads TGTGCCTGGAGTTGGGGGGGCGGCGAGCAGTACTTC.

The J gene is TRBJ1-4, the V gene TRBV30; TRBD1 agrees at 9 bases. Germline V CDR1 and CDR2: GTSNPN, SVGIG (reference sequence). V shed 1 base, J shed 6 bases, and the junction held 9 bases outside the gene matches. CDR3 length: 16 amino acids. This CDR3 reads CAWSDVQGAFHEKLFF. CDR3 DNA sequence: TGTGCCTGGAGTGACGTACAGGGGGCCTTCCATGAAAAACTGTTTTTT. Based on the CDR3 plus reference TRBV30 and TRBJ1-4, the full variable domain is SQTIHQWPATLVQPVGSPLSLECTVEGTSNPNLYWYRQAAGRGLQLLFYSVGIGQISSEVPQNLSASRPQDRQFILSSKKLLLSDSGFYLCAWSDVQGAFHEKLFFGSGTQLSVL.

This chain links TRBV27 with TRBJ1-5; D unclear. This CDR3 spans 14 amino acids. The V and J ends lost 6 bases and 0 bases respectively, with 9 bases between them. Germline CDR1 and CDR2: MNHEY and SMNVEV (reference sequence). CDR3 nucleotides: TGTGCCAGCAGGGCGGTGGGTAGCAATCAGCCCCAGCATTTT. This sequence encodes CASRAVGSNQPQHF.

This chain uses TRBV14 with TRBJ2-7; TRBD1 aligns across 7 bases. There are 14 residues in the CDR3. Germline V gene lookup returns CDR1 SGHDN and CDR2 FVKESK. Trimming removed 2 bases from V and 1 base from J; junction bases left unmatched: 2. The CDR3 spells CASSQRDSSYEQYF. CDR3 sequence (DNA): TGTGCCAGCAGCCAACGGGACAGTTCCTACGAGCAGTACTTC.

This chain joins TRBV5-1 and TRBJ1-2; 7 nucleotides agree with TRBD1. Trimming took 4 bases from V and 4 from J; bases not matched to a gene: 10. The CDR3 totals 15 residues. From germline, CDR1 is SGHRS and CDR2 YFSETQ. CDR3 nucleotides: TGCGCCAGCAGCCTGGAAGGGGGCGCCGGCTATGGCTACACCTTC. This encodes CASSLEGGAGYGYTF.

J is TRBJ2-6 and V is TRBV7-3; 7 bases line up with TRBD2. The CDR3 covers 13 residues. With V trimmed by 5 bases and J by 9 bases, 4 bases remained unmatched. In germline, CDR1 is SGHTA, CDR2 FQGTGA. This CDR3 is CASSPPGGNVLTF. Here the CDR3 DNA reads TGTGCCAGCAGCCCCCCGGGAGGCAACGTCCTGACTTTC.

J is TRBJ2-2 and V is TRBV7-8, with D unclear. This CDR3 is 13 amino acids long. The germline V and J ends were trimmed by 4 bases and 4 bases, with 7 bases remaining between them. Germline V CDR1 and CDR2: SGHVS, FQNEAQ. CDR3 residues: CASSSRSTGELFF. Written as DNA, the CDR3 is TGTGCCAGCAGCTCCAGAAGCACCGGGGAGCTGTTTTTT.

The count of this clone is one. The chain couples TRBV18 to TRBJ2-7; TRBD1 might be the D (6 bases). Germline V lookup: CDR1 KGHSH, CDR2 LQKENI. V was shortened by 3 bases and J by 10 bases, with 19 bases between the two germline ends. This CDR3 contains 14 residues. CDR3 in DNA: TGTGCCAGCTCACCTTCTGGACAGCCGCTGCCTCAGTACTTC. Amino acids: CASSPSGQPLPQYF.

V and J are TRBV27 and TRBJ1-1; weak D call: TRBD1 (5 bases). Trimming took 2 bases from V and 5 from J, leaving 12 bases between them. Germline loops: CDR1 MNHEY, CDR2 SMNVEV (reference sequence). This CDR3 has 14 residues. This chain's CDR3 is CASSLRGGTTEAFF. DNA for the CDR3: TGTGCCAGCAGTTTAAGGGGAGGAACTACTGAAGCTTTCTTT.